The clone carrying this T cell receptor beta chain has a single count. This entry comes from a study of technical replicates of blood from a handful of donors. Here immunoSEQ multiplex PCR was the method, and the copy in TCRdb shows in-frame clones only, minus some. Counted here are 55,000 to 85,000 clones, around 97% occurring once; the ten biggest clones make up roughly 0.21%. Germline V gene data show CDR1 as SGDLS and CDR2 as YYNGEE. The length of the CDR3 is 15 residues. The J segment lost 4 bases and the V segment lost 2 bases, leaving 2 bases of the junction unmatched. The J gene is TRBJ2-1, the V gene TRBV9; 11 bases agree with TRBD2. This TCR derives from a human donor in good health. Material: T cells isolated from PBMCs. CDR3 loop: CASSVTSGSYNEQFF. CDR3 coding DNA: TGTGCCAGCAGCGTCACTAGCGGGAGTTACAATGAGCAGTTCTTC.